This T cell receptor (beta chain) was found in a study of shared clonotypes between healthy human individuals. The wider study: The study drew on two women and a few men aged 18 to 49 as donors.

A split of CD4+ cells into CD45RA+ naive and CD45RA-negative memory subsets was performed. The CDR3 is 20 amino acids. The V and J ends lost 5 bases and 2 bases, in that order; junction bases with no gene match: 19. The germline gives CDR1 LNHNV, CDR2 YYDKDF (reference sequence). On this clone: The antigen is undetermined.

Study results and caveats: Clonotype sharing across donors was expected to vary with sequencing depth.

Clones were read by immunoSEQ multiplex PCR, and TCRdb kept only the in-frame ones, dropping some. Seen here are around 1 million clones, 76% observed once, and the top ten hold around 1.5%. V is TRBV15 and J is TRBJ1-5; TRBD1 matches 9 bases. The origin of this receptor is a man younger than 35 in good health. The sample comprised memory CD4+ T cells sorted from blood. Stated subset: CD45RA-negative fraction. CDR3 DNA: TGTGCCACCAGCCCGGGTTCGGGACAGGGAAGGGGGTGGGGCAATCAGCCCCAGCATTTT. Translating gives CATSPGSGQGRGWGNQPQHF.